Listed below are T cell receptor beta chains from one sample, sequenced in a study of technical replicates of blood from a few donors. Assay: immunoSEQ multiplex PCR; the TCRdb copy retains only in-frame clones and omits some. This table has approximately 68,000 clones, approximately 97% appearing once. The sample was T cells isolated from PBMCs. All receptors come from a human donor in good health. Each CDR3 is given with its conserved first and last residue. D genes are given only for firm matches. Not every row has a clone size; where given, it reads once, few, many or a size class.

CDR3aa	CDR3nt	j_gene	abundance	len	v_gene	d_gene
CASSQYTDTEAFF	TGCGCCAGCAGCCAATATACGGACACTGAAGCTTTCTTT	TRBJ1-1	-	13	TRBV4-1	-
CASSPLAGGEWVGANVLTF	TGTGCCAGCAGCCCTCTAGCGGGAGGGGAATGGGTAGGGGCCAACGTCCTGACTTTC	TRBJ2-6	-	19	TRBV7-9	TRBD2
CASSPFQGAHQPQHF	TGTGCCAGCAGTCCATTTCAGGGGGCTCATCAGCCCCAGCATTTT	TRBJ1-5	-	15	TRBV6-5	TRBD1
CAISLTGEGHEQYF	TGTGCCATCAGTTTGACAGGGGAAGGGCACGAGCAGTACTTC	TRBJ2-7	-	14	TRBV10-3	TRBD1
CASSQDLPGETQYF	TGTGCCAGCAGCCAAGATCTGCCGGGAGAGACCCAGTACTTC	TRBJ2-5	-	14	TRBV14	-
CAWTSGMDSPLHF	TGTGCCTGGACATCAGGGATGGATTCACCCCTCCACTTT	TRBJ1-6	once	13	TRBV30	-
CASSYSKGSDGYTF	TGTGCCAGCAGTTACTCAAAAGGGAGCGATGGCTACACCTTC	TRBJ1-2	-	14	TRBV6-5	-
CASSPTGATNEKLFF	TGTGCCAGCAGTCCGACAGGGGCAACTAATGAAAAACTGTTTTTT	TRBJ1-4	-	15	TRBV28	TRBD1
CASSLPGLAYEQYF	TGTGCCAGCAGCCTTCCGGGACTAGCCTACGAGCAGTACTTC	TRBJ2-7	-	14	TRBV4-2	TRBD2
CASSWSAGGGNNEQFF	TGTGCCAGCAGTTGGAGCGCGGGAGGAGGAAACAATGAGCAGTTCTTC	TRBJ2-1	once	16	TRBV6-6	TRBD2
CASSKRAGEGSRTGELFF	TGCGCCAGCAGCAAAAGAGCGGGAGAGGGTTCAAGAACCGGGGAGCTGTTTTTT	TRBJ2-2	-	18	TRBV5-1	TRBD2
CASNKPGQIYEQYF	TGTGCCAGCAACAAACCGGGACAGATCTACGAGCAGTACTTC	TRBJ2-7	-	14	TRBV6-5	TRBD1
CASLPAGRPHEQYF	TGCGCCAGCCTTCCGGCGGGACGTCCCCACGAGCAGTACTTC	TRBJ2-7	-	14	TRBV5-1	-
CASSPGIAGVDEQFF	TGTGCCAGCTCACCAGGGATAGCGGGTGTAGATGAGCAGTTCTTC	TRBJ2-1	-	15	TRBV18	TRBD2
CASSFLGVGGAGELFF	TGTGCCAGCAGTTTTTTGGGTGTCGGGGGGGCCGGGGAGCTGTTTTTT	TRBJ2-2	-	16	TRBV27	TRBD2
CAMGTGGFLEFF	TGTGCCATGGGGACAGGGGGCTTTTTAGAGTTCTTC	TRBJ2-1	-	12	TRBV10-3	TRBD1
CASSLEVNQPQHF	TGTGCCAGCAGCTTAGAGGTAAATCAGCCCCAGCATTTT	TRBJ1-5	-	13	TRBV7-3	-
CASSAPDRGWSGELFF	TGTGCCAGCAGCGCCCCAGACAGGGGATGGTCCGGGGAGCTGTTTTTT	TRBJ2-2	once	16	TRBV9	TRBD1
CASSLSGSGEEQYF	TGTGCCAGCAGCTTATCCGGGAGCGGAGAAGAGCAGTACTTC	TRBJ2-7	-	14	TRBV7-3	-
CASSKEGAESEKLFF	TGTGCCAGCAGCAAAGAGGGGGCCGAGAGTGAAAAACTGTTTTTT	TRBJ1-4	-	15	TRBV6-6	TRBD1
CASSQELWATNYGYTF	TGCGCCAGCAGCCAAGAATTGTGGGCAACTAACTATGGCTACACCTTC	TRBJ1-2	-	16	TRBV4-1	-
CASSQEPGGGTGSNYGYTF	TGCGCCAGCAGCCAAGAACCGGGAGGGGGGACAGGGAGTAACTATGGCTACACCTTC	TRBJ1-2	-	19	TRBV4-1	TRBD1
CAWTSGGYEQYF	TGTGCCTGGACTAGCGGGGGATACGAGCAGTACTTC	TRBJ2-7	-	12	TRBV30	TRBD2
CASKTGTSYNEQFF	TGTGCCAGCAAAACAGGGACCTCCTACAATGAGCAGTTCTTC	TRBJ2-1	-	14	TRBV2	-
CASSLIAGRPYEQYF	TGTGCCAGCAGTTTAATCGCGGGACGACCCTACGAGCAGTACTTC	TRBJ2-7	once	15	TRBV27	-
CASSPGLWTEAFF	TGTGCCAGCAGCCCAGGCTTGTGGACTGAAGCTTTCTTT	TRBJ1-1	-	13	TRBV7-3	-
CASSVDGDTEAFF	TGTGCCAGCAGCGTAGACGGAGACACTGAAGCTTTCTTT	TRBJ1-1	-	13	TRBV9	-
CASSLGSGHSPSRGYTF	TGTGCCAGCAGCTTAGGATCGGGACATAGCCCCAGTCGGGGCTACACCTTC	TRBJ1-2	-	17	TRBV13	-
CASSASGRDSNYGYTF	TGTGCCAGCAGCGCCTCGGGCAGGGACTCAAACTATGGCTACACCTTC	TRBJ1-2	-	16	TRBV9	-
CASSGDRGLNTEAFF	TGTGCCAGCAGCGGGGACAGGGGGCTGAACACTGAAGCTTTCTTT	TRBJ1-1	-	15	TRBV9	TRBD1
CASSLPTGGSGNTIYF	TGTGCCAGTAGTTTGCCGACAGGGGGCTCTGGAAACACCATATATTTT	TRBJ1-3	once	16	TRBV19	TRBD1
CASSQELERFYEQYF	TGCGCCAGCAGCCAAGAACTAGAAAGGTTCTACGAGCAGTACTTC	TRBJ2-7	-	15	TRBV4-1	-
CAWASVLGYEQYF	TGTGCCTGGGCCTCAGTACTCGGGTACGAGCAGTACTTC	TRBJ2-7	-	13	TRBV30	-
CAWSPLGGARNTGELFF	TGTGCCTGGAGTCCCCTAGGGGGAGCCCGCAACACCGGGGAGCTGTTTTTT	TRBJ2-2	-	17	TRBV30	-
CASSLPGTVYNEQFF	TGTGCCAGCAGCTTACCCGGGACAGTCTACAATGAGCAGTTCTTC	TRBJ2-1	-	15	TRBV21-1	-